This TCR beta chain is from a study of T cells in Graves' hyperthyroidism and ophthalmopathy. Across the whole study: Sampling of peripheral blood happened at initial diagnosis, prior to any treatment.

This clonotype showed up just a few times. RNA transcripts served as the template for amplifying TCR beta CDR3 regions. The primer set for the first-round RT-PCR of the TCR CDR3 was HTBI. TCRdb redid the calling of the multiplex PCR reads with MiXCR, one entry per CDR3 protein. The sample holds 200,000 to 300,000 distinct CDR3 sequences, approximately 25% seen once. The germline V gene has CDR1 MDHEN and CDR2 SYDVKM. Trimming at V came to 5 bases and at J to 8 bases, leaving 7 bases not matched to a gene. The CDR3 sequence is 14 residues long. This clonotype was sampled from a woman between 40 and 50 years old with Graves' ophthalmopathy. Sequencing was done on a sample of blood. The chain uses TRBV28 and TRBJ1-2; TRBD1 aligns across 11 bases. The chain's CDR3 is CASSGQGAPSGYTF. The CDR3 DNA is TGTGCCAGCAGTGGACAGGGGGCCCCGAGCGGCTACACCTTC.